The 26 T cell receptor beta chains below were found in one sample sequenced in a study of blood T cell repertoires in COVID-19. Assay: immunoSEQ multiplex PCR; the TCRdb copy retains only in-frame clones and omits some. The table has roughly 130,000 clones, roughly 83% seen once; the top ten hold approximately 10%. The sample taken for sequencing was PBMCs or T cells enriched from blood (not recorded which). The receptors were gathered from a man aged 50-59 years who had recovered from COVID-19.

The V call is TRBV6-1, the J call TRBJ1-4; no definite D call. The CDR3 length is 11 residues. Germline V gene sequence: CDR1 MNHNS, CDR2 SASEGT. The V and J ends lost 5 bases and 14 bases respectively, with 12 bases between them. CDR3 nucleotides: TGTGCCAGCAGTCCAAGGAACGGGCTGTTTTTT. Its protein product is CASSPRNGLFF.

This clone was observed a few times. The identical CDR3 is also encoded by other nucleotide sequences in the sample. The V call is TRBV19, the J call TRBJ1-4; perhaps TRBD1 as D (5 bases). V was shortened by 3 bases and J by 8 bases, with 7 bases between the two germline ends. The CDR3 is 12 amino acids. Germline V lookup: CDR1 LNHDA, CDR2 SQIVND (reference sequence). The CDR3 sequence is CASSIRGEKLFF. CDR3 sequence (DNA): TGTGCCAGTAGTATTAGGGGCGAAAAACTGTTTTTT.

V and J are TRBV2 and TRBJ2-7; 10 nucleotides match TRBD1. The germline V gene has CDR1 SNHLY and CDR2 FYNNEI. V lost 6 bases and J lost 7; bases outside the gene matches: 6. The CDR3 has 13 residues. Here the CDR3 reads CASRRQGAQEQYF. The CDR3 region has the DNA TGTGCCAGCAGACGACAGGGGGCGCAGGAGCAGTACTTC.

The chain uses TRBV9 and TRBJ2-1; TRBD1 is a possible D gene (5 bases). Trimming cost V 0 bases and J 6 bases, with 7 bases left between them. The CDR3 spans 13 residues. Germline V gene sequence: CDR1 SGDLS, CDR2 YYNGEE. The CDR3 nucleotides are TGTGCCAGCAGCGTAGCGACAGCCAATGAGCAGTTCTTC. It specifies CASSVATANEQFF. The entire variable domain, with the rest obtained from reference TRBV9 and TRBJ2-1, is as follows: DSGVTQTPKHLITATGQRVTLRCSPRSGDLSVYWYQQSLDQGLQFLIQYYNGEERAKGNILERFSAQQFPDLHSELNLSSLELGDSALYFCASSVATANEQFFGPGTRLTVL.

V is TRBV19 and J is TRBJ2-1; 10 positions match TRBD1. Germline V gene lookup returns CDR1 LNHDA and CDR2 SQIVND (reference sequence). Germline trimming cut 5 bases from V and 5 bases from J; bases unmatched to any gene: 6. The CDR3 is made up of 15 amino acids. The CDR3, as DNA: TGTGCCAGTAGTTTACCGGGACAGGGGCACAATGAGCAGTTCTTC. Translation: CASSLPGQGHNEQFF.

This clone was observed a single time. The rearrangement links TRBV27 to TRBJ1-1; 8 bases map to TRBD1. V was pared by 5 bases and J by 4 bases, with 12 bases of the junction left unmatched. The CDR3 spans 16 residues. Per germline, CDR1 MNHEY and CDR2 SMNVEV (reference sequence). CDR3 sequence: CASSTRTGQGSTEAFF. The CDR3 DNA reads TGTGCCAGCAGTACCCGGACAGGGCAGGGGTCCACTGAAGCTTTCTTT.

CDR3 sequence: CASSPGTSGGPPKKPYNEQFF. In nucleotides, the CDR3 is TGCGCCAGCAGCCCCGGGACTAGCGGGGGCCCCCCTAAAAAGCCATACAATGAGCAGTTCTTC. The chain links TRBV5-1 to TRBJ2-1; 14 bases are shared with TRBD2. Trimming cost V 4 bases and J 4 bases; bases outside gene matches: 19. Germline values: CDR1 SGHRS, CDR2 YFSETQ. This CDR3 is built from 21 residues.

This rearrangement joins TRBV7-8 to TRBJ2-1; 8 nucleotides line up with TRBD2. The germline CDR1 and CDR2 sequences are SGHVS and FQNEAQ. This CDR3 comprises 17 residues. The trim removed 2 bases at V and 0 bases at J, leaving 6 bases unmatched. Written as DNA, the CDR3 is TGTGCCAGCAGCTTAACGACGGGGGGGCCCTCCTACAATGAGCAGTTCTTC. Translated: CASSLTTGGPSYNEQFF.

The chain joins TRBV7-2 to TRBJ1-4; possibly TRBD1 for D (5 bases). Germline CDR1 reads SGHTA; CDR2 reads FQGNSA. The CDR3 sequence is 14 residues long. The ends were cut back, 2 bases at V and 5 bases at J, with 9 bases in the middle. CDR3 amino acids: CASSLLGGNEKLFF. Written as DNA, the CDR3 is TGTGCCAGCAGCTTACTGGGGGGAAATGAAAAACTGTTTTTT. The full variable domain, its missing parts supplied by reference TRBV7-2 and TRBJ1-4, is GAGVSQSPSNKVTEKGKDVELRCDPISGHTALYWYRQSLGQGLEFLIYFQGNSAPDKSGLPSDRFSAERTGGSVSTLTIQRTQQEDSAVYLCASSLLGGNEKLFFGSGTQLSVL.

The chain combines TRBV6-2 or TRBV6-3 with TRBJ2-7; D may be TRBD2 (5 bases). Trimming took 0 bases from V and 6 from J, leaving 12 bases between them. This CDR3 comprises 14 residues. Per the germline V gene, CDR1 is MNHEY and CDR2 is SVGEGT. The chain's CDR3 is CASSYSGISREQYF. CDR3 nucleotide sequence: TGTGCCAGCAGTTACTCCGGGATTTCTCGCGAGCAGTACTTC.

This clone appeared a few times. This chain uses TRBV5-1 with TRBJ2-5; the D gene is possibly TRBD1 (6 bases). The CDR3 contains 13 residues. In germline, CDR1 is SGHRS, CDR2 YFSETQ. Trimming pared 1 base from V and 4 bases from J, leaving 8 bases between. CDR3 amino acids: CASSLSGVETQYF. Written as DNA, the CDR3 is TGCGCCAGCAGCTTGTCAGGGGTAGAGACCCAGTACTTC.

This chain links TRBV18 with TRBJ1-2; the D gene is possibly TRBD1 (6 bases). Germline V gene lookup returns CDR1 KGHSH and CDR2 LQKENI. The germline V and J ends were trimmed by 0 bases and 5 bases, with 10 bases remaining between them. The CDR3 length is 14 residues. CDR3 residues: CASSPPDRFYGYTF. CDR3 DNA: TGTGCCAGCTCACCACCGGACAGATTTTATGGCTACACCTTC. Full variable domain (missing parts from reference TRBV18 and TRBJ1-2): NAGVMQNPRHLVRRRGQEARLRCSPMKGHSHVYWYRQLPEEGLKFMVYLQKENIIDESGMPKERFSAEFPKEGPSILRIQQVVRGDSAAYFCASSPPDRFYGYTFGSGTRLTVV.

The chain employs TRBV5-1 and TRBJ2-5; tentative D call: TRBD2 (5 bases). Germline V gene data show CDR1 as SGHRS and CDR2 as YFSETQ. Trimming left V 0 bases short and J 1 base short, with 16 bases between. The CDR3 has 17 amino acids. The CDR3 DNA reads as TGCGCCAGCAGCTTGGTAGGTTCCGCCCGGGGCCAAGAGACCCAGTACTTC. It translates to CASSLVGSARGQETQYF.

This chain uses TRBV6-1 with TRBJ2-7, with TRBD1 matching over 10 bases. The trim removed 2 bases at V and 8 bases at J, leaving 12 bases unmatched. The CDR3 length is 16 residues. The V gene's germline CDR1 is MNHNS and CDR2 SASEGT. The CDR3 DNA reads as TGTGCCAGCAGTGAACCACATATGGACAGGGGGGCACAGCAGTACTTC. It yields the protein CASSEPHMDRGAQQYF.

V is TRBV10-3 and J is TRBJ1-6, with D possibly TRBD1 on 6 matching bases. CDR1 and CDR2 from the germline V gene are ENHRY and SYGVKD. V lost 3 bases and J 5 bases, leaving 11 bases between the germline ends. This CDR3 is 15 amino acids long. The CDR3 coding sequence is TGTGCCATCAGTGACTCGCCAGGGGATAATTCACCCCTCCACTTT. Residues: CAISDSPGDNSPLHF.

The chain links TRBV30 to TRBJ1-5; D possibly corresponds to TRBD1 (6 bases). V was pared by 3 bases and J by 4 bases, with 13 bases between. The V gene's germline CDR1 is GTSNPN and CDR2 SVGIG (reference sequence). This CDR3 comprises 14 residues. The CDR3 here is CAWSRGERNQPQHF. The CDR3 DNA reads TGTGCCTGGAGCAGGGGAGAGAGGAATCAGCCCCAGCATTTT.

This clone was counted between two and nine times. The V call is TRBV27, the J call TRBJ2-5; 11 bases align to TRBD2. CDR3 length: 18 amino acids. J was trimmed by 2 bases and V by 0 bases; bases with no gene match: 8. CDR1 MNHEY and CDR2 SMNVEV come from the germline V gene (reference sequence). The CDR3 region has the DNA TGTGCCAGCAGTTTATCGGCCTTGGGGACTAGCGGACAAGAGACCCAGTACTTC. It specifies CASSLSALGTSGQETQYF.

J is TRBJ1-2 and V is TRBV10-3; no reliable D call. V was clipped by 4 bases and J by 7 bases, with 13 bases between them. The CDR3 sequence is 13 residues long. Germline-derived CDR1 and CDR2 are ENHRY and SYGVKD. The chain's CDR3 is CAISGRGLFGYTF. The CDR3 DNA is TGTGCCATCAGTGGACGGGGTCTCTTTGGCTACACCTTC.

The CDR3 coding sequence is TGTGCCAGCAGCGCCAGGGGTGCTAATGAAAAACTGTTTTTT. Its translation: CASSARGANEKLFF. The rearrangement uses TRBV9 and TRBJ1-4, with TRBD1 as a possible D gene (6 bases). The CDR3 is 14 residues long. CDR1 SGDLS and CDR2 YYNGEE come from the germline V gene. Trimming removed 3 bases from V and 3 bases from J, with 9 bases in between.

J is TRBJ2-2 and V is TRBV11-1; D gene ambiguous. V was clipped by 3 bases and J by 4 bases, with 6 bases between them. The CDR3 has 13 amino acids. From germline, CDR1 is SGHAT and CDR2 FQDESV (reference sequence). CDR3 loop: CASSFPGTGELFF. The CDR3, as DNA: TGTGCCAGCAGCTTCCCAGGCACCGGGGAGCTGTTTTTT.

The rearrangement joins TRBV2 to TRBJ2-3; tentative D call: TRBD1 (5 bases). CDR1 is SNHLY and CDR2 is FYNNEI in the germline V gene. The CDR3 extends over 13 amino acids. Trimming stripped 8 bases from V and 6 bases from J, with 15 bases between. The chain's CDR3 is CASCNQGFDTQYF. The CDR3 nucleotides read TGTGCCAGCTGTAATCAGGGTTTCGATACGCAGTATTTT.

This rearrangement joins TRBV4-3 to TRBJ2-7; 8 positions agree with TRBD1. J gave up 5 bases and V 3 bases, and 9 bases lay outside the gene matches. Germline CDR1 reads LGHNA; CDR2 reads YSLEER. CDR3 length equals 15 residues. CDR3 residues: CASSQGGQGRDEQYF. CDR3 DNA sequence: TGCGCCAGCAGCCAGGGCGGACAGGGAAGGGACGAGCAGTACTTC.

V gene TRBV7-9 combines with J gene TRBJ1-1; a possible D gene is TRBD1 (6 bases). Trimming removed 2 bases from V and 6 bases from J, with 19 bases in between. CDR1 and CDR2 from the germline V gene are SEHNR and FQNEAQ (reference sequence). CDR3 length: 16 amino acids. In DNA, the CDR3 is TGTGCCAGCAGCTTATCGTTGGCGGGGGCAGCCGCTGAAGCTTTCTTT. Amino acids: CASSLSLAGAAAEAFF.

The rearrangement uses TRBV5-1 and TRBJ2-3; 7 bases are a match to TRBD2. This CDR3 region has 16 residues. J gave up 0 bases and V 0 bases, and 4 bases lay outside the gene matches. The germline CDR1 and CDR2 sequences are SGHRS and YFSETQ. In nucleotides, the CDR3 is TGCGCCAGCAGCTTGGGTTCTAGCGGTAGCACAGATACGCAGTATTTT. Translating it yields CASSLGSSGSTDTQYF.

There are a few counts of this clone. The DNA for the CDR3 is TGTGCCAGCACCCCTTTCAGCGGGGGGCTTTCGGGCAATGAGCAGTTCTTC. Its protein product is CASTPFSGGLSGNEQFF. J is TRBJ2-1 and V is TRBV7-2; TRBD2 aligns across 9 bases. CDR1 is SGHTA and CDR2 is FQGNSA in the germline V gene. V was clipped by 7 bases and J by 6 bases; unmatched bases: 16. The CDR3 covers 17 residues.

To note about this clone: A read error may account for a junction end that differs from germline. The chain joins TRBV6-5 to TRBJ1-2; 8 bases are a match to TRBD1. The CDR3 is 11 residues long. Germline V lookup: CDR1 MNHEY, CDR2 SVGAGI. CDR3 sequence: CASSNSGGVTF. CDR3 DNA: TGTGCCAGCAGTAACTCAGGGGGCGTCACCTTC.